This T cell receptor beta chain comes out of a study of read filtering for tumor transcriptome and immune sequencing. At the level of the study: The cohort had about 16 men and under 15 women aged about 45 to 90, mean roughly 66 years. RNA-seq yielded only roughly 80 to 1,400 TCR reads, IR-seq about 3.5 to 11 million. Findings and limits, study-wide: Dropping single-read clonotypes raised IR-seq and RNA-seq shared-clonotype correlation. The CD138-negative fraction was mixed bone marrow immune cells, not pure T cells.

Germline values: CDR1 SGHRS, CDR2 YFSETQ. The CDR3 has 16 residues. Deletions cut 5 bases from V and 2 bases from J, with 20 bases between. Regarding this clonotype: Its antigen is still unknown. A much larger clonotype is one base distant, so this may be a read error. This CDR3 fails to terminate in the conserved phenylalanine or tryptophan, so it likely reflects a read error.

This library used around 400 ng RNA and molecular barcoded adaptors spanning alpha/delta and beta/gamma chains. TCRdb redid the calling of the reads with MiXCR, one entry per CDR3 protein. There are fewer than 35,000 distinct CDR3 sequences in the sample; 15% to 20% occur only once, and under 20% lies in the top ten. This rearrangement joins TRBV5-1 to TRBJ2-7; no reliable D call. Sequenced input: a population of CD138-negative cells sorted from bone marrow. The receptor comes from a donor aged 40 or older with multiple myeloma. Here the CDR3 DNA reads TGCGCCAGCAGATCCTATCCGGCTGCCGACCCCTACGAGCAGTACTTA. Translating gives CASRSYPAADPYEQYL.